The rows below give T cell receptor beta chains drawn from one sample of a study of CD8 T cells in Susac syndrome. TCRdb re-called the immunoSEQ multiplex PCR reads through MiXCR, storing one row per CDR3 protein. The sample includes approximately 180,000 distinct CDR3 sequences, roughly 91% of them seen just once. Sequenced input: CD4+ T cells from PBMCs. The receptors shown here come from a human donor with Susac syndrome. CDR3s include the opening cysteine and the closing phenylalanine or tryptophan. Fields, in order: clone size, V gene, J gene, D gene, CDR3 protein, CDR3 DNA. The D gene is left open where the match is weak. Clone size is given for some rows only: seen once, a few or many times, or a class if the clone is expanded.

clone_size: once
v_call: TRBV18
j_call: TRBJ2-2
d_call: NA
cdr3_aa: CASSSGTRNTGELFF
cdr3_nt: TGTGCCAGCTCATCCGGGACCAGGAACACCGGGGAGCTGTTTTTT

clone_size: once
v_call: TRBV20-1
j_call: TRBJ2-3
d_call: TRBD2
cdr3_aa: CSALSGGISTDTQYF
cdr3_nt: TGCAGTGCACTTAGCGGGGGGATTAGCACAGATACGCAGTATTTT

clone_size: NA
v_call: TRBV4-2
j_call: TRBJ2-7
d_call: TRBD2
cdr3_aa: CASSSSSGRLSNYEQYF
cdr3_nt: TGTGCCAGCAGTTCCTCTAGCGGGAGGCTCTCTAACTACGAGCAGTACTTC

clone_size: NA
v_call: TRBV30
j_call: TRBJ2-1
d_call: NA
cdr3_aa: CAWSVNRAVEQFF
cdr3_nt: TGTGCCTGGAGTGTAAACAGAGCAGTTGAGCAGTTCTTC

clone_size: few
v_call: TRBV7-9
j_call: TRBJ1-1
d_call: NA
cdr3_aa: CASSLDTEAFF
cdr3_nt: TGTGCCAGCAGCTTAGACACTGAAGCTTTCTTT

clone_size: NA
v_call: TRBV19
j_call: TRBJ2-5
d_call: NA
cdr3_aa: CASRAVDQSGETQYF
cdr3_nt: TGTGCCAGTAGAGCGGTGGACCAGTCAGGAGAGACCCAGTACTTC

clone_size: NA
v_call: TRBV2
j_call: TRBJ2-1
d_call: NA
cdr3_aa: CASSSESGFNEQFF
cdr3_nt: TGTGCCAGCAGCTCCGAAAGCGGATTCAATGAGCAGTTCTTC

clone_size: once
v_call: TRBV29-1
j_call: TRBJ1-1
d_call: NA
cdr3_aa: CSVERGEGTTEAFF
cdr3_nt: TGCAGCGTTGAGAGGGGAGAAGGAACCACTGAAGCTTTCTTT

clone_size: NA
v_call: TRBV12-3/TRBV12-4
j_call: TRBJ1-4
d_call: NA
cdr3_aa: CASSLGTLEEKLFF
cdr3_nt: TGTGCCAGCAGCCTCGGGACCCTTGAAGAAAAACTGTTTTTT

clone_size: NA
v_call: TRBV3-1
j_call: TRBJ2-2
d_call: TRBD2
cdr3_aa: CASSLLAGMNTGELFF
cdr3_nt: TGTGCCAGCAGTCTATTAGCGGGAATGAACACCGGGGAGCTGTTTTTT

clone_size: NA
v_call: TRBV5-4
j_call: TRBJ2-7
d_call: NA
cdr3_aa: CAPSPHEQYF
cdr3_nt: TGTGCACCCTCGCCGCACGAGCAGTACTTC

clone_size: NA
v_call: TRBV19
j_call: TRBJ2-7
d_call: TRBD1
cdr3_aa: CASSRQGEHEQYF
cdr3_nt: TGTGCCAGTAGCAGACAGGGTGAACACGAGCAGTACTTC

clone_size: NA
v_call: TRBV5-1
j_call: TRBJ1-4
d_call: TRBD1
cdr3_aa: CASSPGTGGFRGEKLFF
cdr3_nt: TGCGCCAGCAGCCCCGGGACAGGGGGCTTTCGAGGTGAAAAACTGTTTTTT

clone_size: NA
v_call: TRBV2
j_call: TRBJ2-3
d_call: TRBD1
cdr3_aa: CASRGDRERTDTQYF
cdr3_nt: TGTGCCAGCAGAGGGGACAGGGAAAGAACAGATACGCAGTATTTT

clone_size: NA
v_call: TRBV12-3/TRBV12-4
j_call: TRBJ1-1
d_call: NA
cdr3_aa: CASSLFNTEAFF
cdr3_nt: TGTGCCAGCAGTTTATTTAATACTGAAGCTTTCTTT

clone_size: NA
v_call: TRBV7-8
j_call: TRBJ2-7
d_call: NA
cdr3_aa: CASRKNPDNSYEQYF
cdr3_nt: TGTGCCAGCAGAAAGAACCCAGATAACTCCTACGAGCAGTACTTC

clone_size: NA
v_call: TRBV7-3
j_call: TRBJ2-5
d_call: TRBD2
cdr3_aa: CASSPAGGRPETQYF
cdr3_nt: TGTGCCAGCAGCCCCGCGGGGGGGCGGCCGGAGACCCAGTACTTC

clone_size: NA
v_call: TRBV28
j_call: TRBJ2-1
d_call: TRBD2
cdr3_aa: CASSLGTSGSDEQFF
cdr3_nt: TGTGCCAGCAGTTTGGGGACTAGCGGGTCGGATGAGCAGTTCTTC

clone_size: NA
v_call: TRBV4-1
j_call: TRBJ2-3
d_call: NA
cdr3_aa: CASSQDPPAGFTDTQYF
cdr3_nt: TGCGCCAGCAGCCAAGATCCCCCTGCGGGTTTCACAGATACGCAGTATTTT

clone_size: NA
v_call: TRBV9
j_call: TRBJ2-3
d_call: NA
cdr3_aa: CASSVDPETDTQYF
cdr3_nt: TGTGCCAGCAGCGTAGATCCTGAAACAGATACGCAGTATTTT

clone_size: NA
v_call: TRBV12-3/TRBV12-4
j_call: TRBJ1-5
d_call: NA
cdr3_aa: CASSHGGRGGNQPQHF
cdr3_nt: TGTGCCAGCAGCCATGGAGGGAGGGGGGGCAATCAGCCCCAGCATTTT

clone_size: NA
v_call: TRBV2
j_call: TRBJ2-2
d_call: NA
cdr3_aa: CASSELGLVNTGELFF
cdr3_nt: TGTGCCAGCAGTGAACTGGGGCTTGTCAACACCGGGGAGCTGTTTTTT

clone_size: NA
v_call: TRBV28
j_call: TRBJ1-5
d_call: NA
cdr3_aa: CASTFQGTKGAQHF
cdr3_nt: TGTGCCAGCACCTTCCAGGGGACAAAGGGAGCCCAGCATTTT

clone_size: few
v_call: TRBV5-1
j_call: TRBJ2-3
d_call: TRBD1
cdr3_aa: CASCKGAHPDTQYF
cdr3_nt: TGCGCCAGCTGTAAGGGGGCGCATCCGGATACGCAGTATTTT

clone_size: NA
v_call: TRBV18
j_call: TRBJ2-7
d_call: NA
cdr3_aa: CASSPPGGGHHEQYF
cdr3_nt: TGTGCCAGCTCACCACCGGGTGGGGGGCACCACGAGCAGTACTTC

clone_size: few
v_call: TRBV4-2
j_call: TRBJ2-3
d_call: NA
cdr3_aa: CASSQEAQPDTQYF
cdr3_nt: TGTGCCAGCAGCCAAGAAGCCCAGCCAGATACGCAGTATTTT

clone_size: NA
v_call: TRBV5-4
j_call: TRBJ1-1
d_call: NA
cdr3_aa: CASSLGPGKGDTEAFF
cdr3_nt: TGTGCCAGCAGCTTGGGCCCGGGGAAAGGCGACACTGAAGCTTTCTTT

clone_size: NA
v_call: TRBV28
j_call: TRBJ1-1
d_call: NA
cdr3_aa: CASSSPGMDTEAFF
cdr3_nt: TGTGCCAGCAGCTCCCCAGGCATGGACACTGAAGCTTTCTTT

clone_size: NA
v_call: TRBV20-1
j_call: TRBJ1-6
d_call: TRBD1
cdr3_aa: CSARDGQGVPYNSPLHF
cdr3_nt: TGCAGTGCTAGAGATGGACAGGGGGTACCCTATAATTCACCCCTCCACTTT

clone_size: NA
v_call: TRBV20-1
j_call: TRBJ2-7
d_call: NA
cdr3_aa: CSASFTGSGAGYEQYF
cdr3_nt: TGCAGTGCTAGTTTTACGGGGTCAGGTGCGGGCTACGAGCAGTACTTC

clone_size: NA
v_call: TRBV10-3
j_call: TRBJ1-6
d_call: NA
cdr3_aa: CAISGTANSPLHF
cdr3_nt: TGTGCCATCAGTGGGACTGCGAATTCACCCCTCCACTTT

clone_size: NA
v_call: TRBV5-1
j_call: TRBJ2-3
d_call: TRBD1
cdr3_aa: CASRLGQDTDTQYF
cdr3_nt: TGCGCCAGCAGACTCGGACAGGACACAGATACGCAGTATTTT

clone_size: NA
v_call: TRBV12-3/TRBV12-4
j_call: TRBJ1-5
d_call: NA
cdr3_aa: CASSRLQSSNQPQHF
cdr3_nt: TGTGCCAGCAGTAGGTTACAGTCTAGCAATCAGCCCCAGCATTTT

clone_size: NA
v_call: TRBV5-1
j_call: TRBJ1-5
d_call: NA
cdr3_aa: CASSLGSDGNQPQHF
cdr3_nt: TGCGCCAGCAGCTTGGGAAGCGATGGCAATCAGCCCCAGCATTTT

clone_size: once
v_call: TRBV20-1
j_call: TRBJ2-1
d_call: NA
cdr3_aa: CSASMAQDFYNEQFF
cdr3_nt: TGCAGTGCTAGTATGGCCCAGGATTTCTACAATGAGCAGTTCTTC

clone_size: few
v_call: TRBV24-1
j_call: TRBJ2-7
d_call: NA
cdr3_aa: CATSDRQGYEQYF
cdr3_nt: TGTGCCACCAGTGATCGACAAGGCTACGAGCAGTACTTC

clone_size: NA
v_call: TRBV20-1
j_call: TRBJ2-1
d_call: TRBD2
cdr3_aa: CSATGLAMYNEQFF
cdr3_nt: TGCAGTGCTACGGGACTAGCAATGTACAATGAGCAGTTCTTC

clone_size: NA
v_call: TRBV14
j_call: TRBJ1-5
d_call: NA
cdr3_aa: CASSQREGSPQHF
cdr3_nt: TGTGCCAGCAGCCAAAGAGAGGGATCCCCCCAGCATTTT

clone_size: NA
v_call: TRBV15
j_call: TRBJ2-3
d_call: NA
cdr3_aa: CATSRGPASGTDTQYF
cdr3_nt: TGTGCCACCAGCAGAGGTCCGGCATCGGGGACAGATACGCAGTATTTT

clone_size: NA
v_call: TRBV6-2/TRBV6-3
j_call: TRBJ2-7
d_call: TRBD2
cdr3_aa: CASRHRTSGGRYF
cdr3_nt: TGTGCCAGCAGACACCGGACTAGCGGGGGTCGGTACTTC

clone_size: NA
v_call: TRBV20-1
j_call: TRBJ1-1
d_call: NA
cdr3_aa: CSARRMGQNTEAFF
cdr3_nt: TGCAGTGCTAGAAGAATGGGGCAGAACACTGAAGCTTTCTTT

clone_size: once
v_call: TRBV30
j_call: TRBJ2-7
d_call: NA
cdr3_aa: CAWSVRSYEQYF
cdr3_nt: TGTGCCTGGAGTGTACGATCCTACGAGCAGTACTTC

clone_size: once
v_call: TRBV28
j_call: TRBJ1-1
d_call: NA
cdr3_aa: CASSLPTDTEAFF
cdr3_nt: TGTGCCAGCAGTTTACCCACAGACACTGAAGCTTTCTTT